The 18 T cell receptor beta chains reported below all come from one sample, sequenced in a study of identifying expanded T cells in peripheral blood. Repertoires were generated with immunoSEQ multiplex PCR, while TCRdb's copy carries only in-frame clones and drops some. Of approximately 94,000 clones listed, over 75% were seen once; the top ten hold just over 5.5%. The specimen was blood. These receptors all come from a person between 18 and 70 years old in good health.

The chain joins TRBV19 to TRBJ1-3; D ambiguous. Germline lookup yields CDR1 LNHDA and CDR2 SQIVND (reference sequence). This CDR3 is built from 17 residues. V lost 1 base, J lost 1 base, and 14 bases lay in between. CDR3 residues: CASSIVFGWASGNTIYF. The DNA of the CDR3 is TGTGCCAGTAGTATAGTCTTTGGGTGGGCGTCTGGAAACACCATATATTTT.

The gene calls are TRBV7-9 and TRBJ1-4; the D is unclear. V was clipped by 4 bases and J by 8 bases, with 11 bases between them. CDR1 is SEHNR, CDR2 FQNEAQ, per germline (reference sequence). The CDR3 has 13 amino acids. Written as DNA, the CDR3 is TGTGCCAGCAGCTCTCGGACCGGCGAAAAACTGTTTTTT. This sequence encodes CASSSRTGEKLFF.

The table lists this clone with a few counts. This rearrangement joins TRBV9 to TRBJ1-2, with D possibly being TRBD1 (5 bases). The length of the CDR3 is 13 residues. CDR1 and CDR2 from the germline V gene are SGDLS and YYNGEE. The V end was cut by 0 bases, the J end by 4 bases, with 7 bases between. CDR3 amino acids: CASSVEQGYGYTF. As DNA, the CDR3 is TGTGCCAGCAGCGTAGAGCAGGGCTATGGCTACACCTTC.

The J gene is TRBJ2-2, the V gene TRBV5-1, with 7 positions matching TRBD2. V shed 4 bases, J shed 5 bases, and the junction held 8 bases outside the gene matches. CDR3 length equals 15 residues. CDR1 is SGHRS and CDR2 is YFSETQ in the germline V gene. The CDR3 nucleotides are TGCGCCAGCAGCCTAGGGACTACCGGAACCGGGGAGCTGTTTTTT. This encodes CASSLGTTGTGELFF.

CDR3 in amino acids: CASSQREGVADVYF. The DNA of the CDR3 is TGTGCCAGCAGTCAAAGGGAGGGGGTGGCGGATGTTTACTTC. This rearrangement joins TRBV6-6 to TRBJ2-4; tentatively, D is TRBD2 (7 bases). This CDR3 region has 14 residues. Trimming took 5 bases from V and 16 from J, leaving 24 bases between them. Germline CDR1 is MNHNY and CDR2 is SVGAGI (reference sequence).

This chain links TRBV10-3 with TRBJ1-1; TRBD1 matches 8 bases. V lost 6 bases and J lost 3; bases outside the gene matches: 9. CDR1 and CDR2 (germline): ENHRY, SYGVKD. The CDR3 spans 15 residues. CDR3 sequence reads: CAISGDRRWDTEAFF. The CDR3 DNA follows: TGTGCCATCAGCGGGGACAGGCGATGGGACACTGAAGCTTTCTTT.

This clone was seen only once. The rearrangement uses TRBV7-9 and TRBJ1-5; 8 nucleotides match TRBD1. CDR3 length: 15 residues. V dropped 5 bases and J dropped 4; count of bases not matched to a gene: 7. Germline V gives CDR1 SEHNR, CDR2 FQNEAQ (reference sequence). CDR3 DNA sequence: TGTGCCAGCAGCCCACAGGGGGGAGGTAATCAGCCCCAGCATTTT. This translates into CASSPQGGGNQPQHF.

CDR3 loop: CASSLASTGGYGYTF. CDR3 DNA sequence: TGTGCCAGCAGCTTGGCCTCAACAGGGGGCTATGGCTACACCTTC. The V call is TRBV5-4, the J call TRBJ1-2; 8 bases are a match to TRBD1. The V gene's germline CDR1 is SGHNT and CDR2 YYREEE (reference sequence). With V trimmed by 0 bases and J by 4 bases, 5 bases remained unmatched. The CDR3 has 15 amino acids.

This clone was seen once. Within the sample, other DNA sequences also encode this same CDR3. The chain recombines TRBV29-1 with TRBJ2-3; D gene unclear. This CDR3 region has 12 residues. Trimming shortened V by 1 base and J by 2 bases, and 4 bases separated the two germline ends. Germline values: CDR1 SQVTM, CDR2 ANQGSEA. The CDR3 loop is CSVEVSTDTQYF. The CDR3, as DNA: TGCAGCGTTGAAGTCTCCACAGATACGCAGTATTTT.

This sequence joins TRBV19 and TRBJ1-1; unclear D gene. V was clipped by 5 bases and J by 1 base, with 14 bases between them. There are 15 residues in the CDR3. CDR1 is LNHDA, CDR2 SQIVND, per germline (reference sequence). The CDR3 nucleotides read TGTGCCAGTAGTCCTCGATCGGACCGGAACACTGAAGCTTTCTTT. This sequence encodes CASSPRSDRNTEAFF.

This chain connects TRBV30 to TRBJ1-2, with 9 bases matching TRBD1. The CDR3 extends over 15 amino acids. Germline CDR1 GTSNPN, CDR2 SVGIG (reference sequence). V lost 2 bases, J lost 5 bases, and 9 bases stayed unmatched. CDR3 DNA: TGTGCCTGGAGTCCACAGGGGGCCGGTTCGTATGGCTACACCTTC. It encodes CAWSPQGAGSYGYTF.

This rearrangement joins TRBV23-1 to TRBJ1-3, with no clear D. TRBV23-1 is flagged as an ORF with uncertain function. Trimming removed 3 bases at V and 3 bases at J, with 18 bases between. This CDR3 is built from 17 residues. This chain's CDR3 is CASSHYGVRQYGNTIYF. The DNA for the CDR3 is TGCGCCAGCAGTCATTACGGGGTTCGGCAGTATGGAAACACCATATATTTT.

This clone turned up a few times. The chain carries TRBV6-1 and TRBJ1-1; D ambiguous. Trimming cost V 8 bases and J 4 bases, with 11 bases left between them. There are 12 residues in the CDR3. CDR1 MNHNS and CDR2 SASEGT come from the germline V gene. CDR3 region: CASDLDGTEAFF. As DNA, the CDR3 is TGTGCCAGCGACCTTGATGGCACTGAAGCTTTCTTT.

This chain connects TRBV10-3 to TRBJ1-1, with D hard to call. CDR3 length: 13 residues. In germline, CDR1 is ENHRY, CDR2 SYGVKD. V was pared by 7 bases and J by 6 bases, with 15 bases between. As DNA, the CDR3 is TGTGCCATCAACGAGCGGAGAACGGCTGAAGCTTTCTTT. This encodes CAINERRTAEAFF.

The genes are TRBV11-3 and TRBJ2-5; D is unclear. Trimming shortened V by 4 bases and J by 2 bases, and 11 bases separated the two germline ends. Germline V CDR1 and CDR2: SGHNT, YENEEA. This CDR3 is 14 amino acids long. The CDR3 loop reads CASSSRSRQETQYF. The CDR3, as DNA: TGTGCCAGCAGCTCGAGGAGCCGACAAGAGACCCAGTACTTC.

The chain carries TRBV19 and TRBJ2-1; 7 nucleotides match TRBD2. The CDR3 totals 14 residues. Germline CDR1 and CDR2: LNHDA and SQIVND (reference sequence). V was clipped by 7 bases and J by 2 bases; unmatched bases: 5. The CDR3 DNA reads TGTGCCAGTAAGGGCGGGAGACCCTACAATGAGCAGTTCTTC. Amino acids: CASKGGRPYNEQFF.

V usage is TRBV10-2 and J usage is TRBJ1-1; possible D gene TRBD1, 5 bases. Germline CDR1 reads WSHSY; CDR2 reads SAAADI. This CDR3 region has 15 residues. The germline V and J ends were trimmed by 8 bases and 1 base, with 17 bases remaining between them. The CDR3 bases are TGCGCCAGCGGTCGGGGCGGGGTGGGGAACACTGAAGCTTTCTTT. Protein product: CASGRGGVGNTEAFF.

The chain is built from TRBV7-3 and TRBJ2-1; D uncertain. Germline V gene lookup returns CDR1 SGHTA and CDR2 FQGTGA. Deletions cut 0 bases from V and 2 bases from J, with 11 bases between. The CDR3 is made up of 16 amino acids. CDR3 nucleotide sequence: TGTGCCAGCAGCTTAACTGCGAGTCCTCCCTACAATGAGCAGTTCTTC. Its protein is CASSLTASPPYNEQFF.